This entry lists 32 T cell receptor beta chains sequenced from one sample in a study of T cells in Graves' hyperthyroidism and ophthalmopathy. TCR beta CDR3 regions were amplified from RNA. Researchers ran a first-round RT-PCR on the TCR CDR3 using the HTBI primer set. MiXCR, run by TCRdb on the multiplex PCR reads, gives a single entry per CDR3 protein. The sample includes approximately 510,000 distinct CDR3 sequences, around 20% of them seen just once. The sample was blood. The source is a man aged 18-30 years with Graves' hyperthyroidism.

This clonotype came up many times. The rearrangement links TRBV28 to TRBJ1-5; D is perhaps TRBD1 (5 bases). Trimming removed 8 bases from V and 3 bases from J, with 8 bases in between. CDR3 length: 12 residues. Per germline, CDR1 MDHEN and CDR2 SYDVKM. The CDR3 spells CASRDFNQPQHF. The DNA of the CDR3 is TGTGCCAGCCGGGACTTCAATCAGCCCCAGCATTTT. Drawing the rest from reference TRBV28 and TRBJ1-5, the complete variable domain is DVKVTQSSRYLVKRTGEKVFLECVQDMDHENMFWYRQDPGLGLRLIYFSYDVKMKEKGDIPEGYSVSREKKERFSLILESASTNQTSMYLCASRDFNQPQHFGDGTRLSIL.

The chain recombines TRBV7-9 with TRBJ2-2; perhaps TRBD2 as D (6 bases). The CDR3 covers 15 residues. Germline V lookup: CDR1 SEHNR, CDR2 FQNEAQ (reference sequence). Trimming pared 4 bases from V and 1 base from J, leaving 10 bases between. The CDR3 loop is CASSSWRGNTGELFF. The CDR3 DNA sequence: TGTGCCAGCAGCTCCTGGAGGGGGAACACCGGGGAGCTGTTTTTT.

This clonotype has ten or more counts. CDR3 DNA: TGTGCCAGCAGTCCCCAGGGGTTGAACACTGAAGCTTTCTTT. It is translated as CASSPQGLNTEAFF. The gene calls are TRBV2 and TRBJ1-1; TRBD1 might be the D (6 bases). The V end was cut by 5 bases, the J end by 0 bases, with 10 bases between. Germline V gene lookup returns CDR1 SNHLY and CDR2 FYNNEI. CDR3 length: 14 residues.

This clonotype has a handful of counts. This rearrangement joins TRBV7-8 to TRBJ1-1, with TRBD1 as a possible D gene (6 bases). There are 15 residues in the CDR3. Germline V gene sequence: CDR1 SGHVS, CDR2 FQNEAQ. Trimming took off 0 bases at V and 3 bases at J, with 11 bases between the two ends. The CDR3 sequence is CASSLAGHSHTEAFF. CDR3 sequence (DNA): TGTGCCAGCAGCTTAGCGGGACACTCGCACACTGAAGCTTTCTTT.

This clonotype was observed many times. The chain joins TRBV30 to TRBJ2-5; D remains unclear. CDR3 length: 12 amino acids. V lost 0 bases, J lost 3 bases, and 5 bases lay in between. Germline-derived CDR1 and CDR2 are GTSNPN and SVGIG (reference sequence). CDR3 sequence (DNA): TGTGCCTGGAGTGTATTAGAAGAGACCCAGTACTTC. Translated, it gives CAWSVLEETQYF.

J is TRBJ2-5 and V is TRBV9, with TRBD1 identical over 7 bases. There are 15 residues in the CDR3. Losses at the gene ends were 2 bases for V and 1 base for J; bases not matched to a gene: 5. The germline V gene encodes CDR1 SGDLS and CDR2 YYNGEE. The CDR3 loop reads CASSVAGGPQETQYF. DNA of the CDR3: TGTGCCAGCAGCGTGGCAGGGGGACCCCAAGAGACCCAGTACTTC.

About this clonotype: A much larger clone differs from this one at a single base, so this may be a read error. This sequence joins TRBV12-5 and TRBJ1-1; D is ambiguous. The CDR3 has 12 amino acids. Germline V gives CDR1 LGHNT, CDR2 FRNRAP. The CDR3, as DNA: TGTGCTAGTGGTTTCAGGAACACTGAAGCTTGCTTT. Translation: CASGFRNTEACF.

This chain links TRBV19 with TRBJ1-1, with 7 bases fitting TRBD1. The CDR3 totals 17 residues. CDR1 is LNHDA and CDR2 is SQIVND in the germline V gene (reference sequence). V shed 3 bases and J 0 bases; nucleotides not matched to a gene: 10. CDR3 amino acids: CASSMARQGRMNTEAFF. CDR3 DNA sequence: TGTGCCAGTAGTATGGCCCGACAGGGACGGATGAACACTGAAGCTTTCTTT.

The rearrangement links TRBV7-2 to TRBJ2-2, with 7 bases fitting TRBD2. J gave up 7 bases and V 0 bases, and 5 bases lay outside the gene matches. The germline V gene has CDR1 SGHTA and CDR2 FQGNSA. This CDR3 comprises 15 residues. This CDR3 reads CASSLAGGRVGELFF. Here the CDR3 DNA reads TGTGCCAGCAGCTTAGCGGGAGGGCGCGTCGGGGAGCTGTTTTTT.

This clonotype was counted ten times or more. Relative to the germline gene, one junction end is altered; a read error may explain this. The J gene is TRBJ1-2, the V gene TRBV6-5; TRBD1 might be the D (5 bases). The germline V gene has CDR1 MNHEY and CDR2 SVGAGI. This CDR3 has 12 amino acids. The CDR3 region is CASSNPGTTVAF. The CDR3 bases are TGTGCCAGCAGTAACCCCGGGACCACGGTCGCCTTC.

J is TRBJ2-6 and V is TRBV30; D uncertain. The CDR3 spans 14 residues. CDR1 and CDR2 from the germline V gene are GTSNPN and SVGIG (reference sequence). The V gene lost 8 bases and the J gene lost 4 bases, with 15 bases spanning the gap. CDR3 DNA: TGTGCCGGCTCATCTACGATGGGGGCCAACGTCCTGACTTTC. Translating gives CAGSSTMGANVLTF.

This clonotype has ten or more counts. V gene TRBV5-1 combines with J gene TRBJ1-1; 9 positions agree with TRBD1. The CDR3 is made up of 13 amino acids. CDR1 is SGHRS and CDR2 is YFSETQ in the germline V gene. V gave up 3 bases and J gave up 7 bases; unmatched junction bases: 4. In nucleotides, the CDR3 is TGCGCCAGCAGCTCGGGACAGGGTGGTGAAGCTTTCTTT. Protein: CASSSGQGGEAFF.

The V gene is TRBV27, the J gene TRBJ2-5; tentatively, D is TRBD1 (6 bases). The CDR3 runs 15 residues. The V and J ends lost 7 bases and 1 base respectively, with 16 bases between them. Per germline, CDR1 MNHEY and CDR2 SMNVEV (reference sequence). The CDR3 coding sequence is TGTGCCAGCACCGGGACACTCAACTCCCAAGAGACCCAGTACTTC. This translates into CASTGTLNSQETQYF.

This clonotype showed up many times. CDR3 DNA: TGTGCCAGCAGTACTCAGGGTGGAGGGCAGCCCCAGCATTTT. Translation gives CASSTQGGGQPQHF. The V call is TRBV12-3 or TRBV12-4, the J call TRBJ1-5; D possibly corresponds to TRBD1 (5 bases). The V and J ends lost 5 bases and 7 bases respectively, with 15 bases between them. The CDR3 has 14 amino acids.

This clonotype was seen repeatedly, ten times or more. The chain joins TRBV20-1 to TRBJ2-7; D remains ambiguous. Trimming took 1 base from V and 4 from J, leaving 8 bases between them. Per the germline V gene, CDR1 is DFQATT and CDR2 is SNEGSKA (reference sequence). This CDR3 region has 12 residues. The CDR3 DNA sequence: TGCAGTGCTAGAGTAGGCCAGTACGAGCAGTACTTC. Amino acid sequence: CSARVGQYEQYF.

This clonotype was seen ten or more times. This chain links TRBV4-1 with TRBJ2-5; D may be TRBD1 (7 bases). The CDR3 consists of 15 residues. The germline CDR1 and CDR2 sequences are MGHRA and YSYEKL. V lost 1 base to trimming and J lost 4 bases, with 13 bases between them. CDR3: CASSQGEEGAETQYF. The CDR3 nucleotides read TGCGCCAGCAGCCAAGGGGAGGAGGGGGCAGAGACCCAGTACTTC.

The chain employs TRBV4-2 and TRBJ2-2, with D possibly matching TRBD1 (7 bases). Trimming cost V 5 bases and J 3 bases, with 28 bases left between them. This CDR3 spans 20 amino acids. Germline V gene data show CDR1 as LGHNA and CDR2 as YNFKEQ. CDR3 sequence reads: CASSKFDREPGGKHTGELFF. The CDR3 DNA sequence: TGTGCCAGCAGCAAATTCGACAGGGAACCTGGGGGGAAGCACACCGGGGAGCTGTTTTTT.

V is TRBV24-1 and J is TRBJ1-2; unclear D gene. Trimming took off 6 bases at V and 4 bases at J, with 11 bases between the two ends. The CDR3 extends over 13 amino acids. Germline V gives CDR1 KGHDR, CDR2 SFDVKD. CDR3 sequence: CATSSGNGYGYTF. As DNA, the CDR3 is TGTGCCACCAGTTCGGGGAACGGCTATGGCTACACCTTC.

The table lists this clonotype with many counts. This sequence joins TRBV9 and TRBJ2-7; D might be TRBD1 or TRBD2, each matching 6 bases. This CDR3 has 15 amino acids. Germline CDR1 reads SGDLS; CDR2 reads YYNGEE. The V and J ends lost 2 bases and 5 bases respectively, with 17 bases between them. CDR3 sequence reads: CASSVLPGGGHEQYF. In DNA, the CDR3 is TGTGCCAGCAGCGTTTTGCCCGGGGGCGGCCACGAGCAGTACTTC.

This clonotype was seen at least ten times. CDR3 in amino acids: CATSKGGTQPQHF. The CDR3 region has the DNA TGTGCCACCAGCAAAGGGGGTACTCAGCCCCAGCATTTT. This chain connects TRBV15 to TRBJ1-5; D possibly corresponds to TRBD1 (6 bases). Germline CDR1 LNHNV, CDR2 YYDKDF (reference sequence). The CDR3 is 13 residues long. The V gene lost 4 bases and the J gene lost 6 bases, with 10 bases spanning the gap.

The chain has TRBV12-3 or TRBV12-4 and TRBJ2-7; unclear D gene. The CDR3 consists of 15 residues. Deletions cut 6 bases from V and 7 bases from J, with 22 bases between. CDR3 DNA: TGTGCCAGCAGCCCTGGCCGGCAGGACCTCGAGGAGCAGTACTTC. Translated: CASSPGRQDLEEQYF.

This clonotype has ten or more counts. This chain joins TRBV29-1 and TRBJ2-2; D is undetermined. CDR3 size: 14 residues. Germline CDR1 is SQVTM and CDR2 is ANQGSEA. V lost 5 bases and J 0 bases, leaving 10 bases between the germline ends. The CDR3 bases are TGCAGCGTTACCTCCGGAACGAACACCGGGGAGCTGTTTTTT. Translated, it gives CSVTSGTNTGELFF.

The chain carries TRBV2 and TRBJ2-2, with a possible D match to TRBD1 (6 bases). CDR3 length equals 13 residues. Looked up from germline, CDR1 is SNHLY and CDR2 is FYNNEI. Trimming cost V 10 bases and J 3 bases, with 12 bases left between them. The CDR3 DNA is TGTGCCATACAGGGCCTGGACACCGGGGAGCTGTTTTTT. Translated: CAIQGLDTGELFF.

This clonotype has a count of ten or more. The CDR3 nucleotides are TGTGCCAGCAGCCAGGCCCCACGGCCAAACTATGGCTACACCTTC. Protein: CASSQAPRPNYGYTF. This chain joins TRBV4-2 and TRBJ1-2; D remains ambiguous. This CDR3 contains 15 residues. V was shortened by 3 bases and J by 2 bases, with 13 bases between the two germline ends. Germline values: CDR1 LGHNA, CDR2 YNFKEQ.

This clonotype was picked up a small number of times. CDR3 bases: TGTGCCAGCAGTGAAGATGAGGGGATCGGCTCCTACGAGCAGTACTTC. Amino acid sequence: CASSEDEGIGSYEQYF. The genes are TRBV6-1 and TRBJ2-7; D may match TRBD1 or TRBD2 (5 bases each). This CDR3 is built from 16 residues. Trimming left V 1 base short and J 0 bases short, with 13 bases between. Looked up from germline, CDR1 is MNHNS and CDR2 is SASEGT.

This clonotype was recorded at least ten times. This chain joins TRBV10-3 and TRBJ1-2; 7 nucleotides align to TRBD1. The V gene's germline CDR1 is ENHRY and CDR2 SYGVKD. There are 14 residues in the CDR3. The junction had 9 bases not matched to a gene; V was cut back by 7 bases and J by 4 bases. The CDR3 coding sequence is TGTGCCATCAATAGCCAGGGGGTACTCTATGGCTACACCTTC. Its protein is CAINSQGVLYGYTF.

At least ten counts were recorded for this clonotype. The CDR3 nucleotides are TGTGCCAGCAGCCGTGGGACACCAACCTACGAGCAGTACTTC. Its translation: CASSRGTPTYEQYF. The chain carries TRBV7-8 and TRBJ2-7; possibly TRBD1 for D (6 bases). V was clipped by 5 bases and J by 2 bases, with 13 bases between them. Germline V gene data show CDR1 as SGHVS and CDR2 as FQNEAQ. The CDR3 is 14 residues long.

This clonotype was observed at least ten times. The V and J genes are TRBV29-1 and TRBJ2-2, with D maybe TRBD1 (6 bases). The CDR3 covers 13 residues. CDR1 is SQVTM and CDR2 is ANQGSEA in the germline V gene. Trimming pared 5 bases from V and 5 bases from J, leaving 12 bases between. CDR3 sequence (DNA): TGCAGCGTTCGGGACATTGTGACCGGGGAGCTGTTTTTT. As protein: CSVRDIVTGELFF.

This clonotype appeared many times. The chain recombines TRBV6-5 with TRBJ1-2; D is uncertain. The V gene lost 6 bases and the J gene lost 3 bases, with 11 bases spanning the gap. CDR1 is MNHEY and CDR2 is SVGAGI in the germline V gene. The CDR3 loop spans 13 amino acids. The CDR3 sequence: CASSPFHDYGYTF. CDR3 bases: TGTGCCAGCAGCCCCTTTCATGACTATGGCTACACCTTC.

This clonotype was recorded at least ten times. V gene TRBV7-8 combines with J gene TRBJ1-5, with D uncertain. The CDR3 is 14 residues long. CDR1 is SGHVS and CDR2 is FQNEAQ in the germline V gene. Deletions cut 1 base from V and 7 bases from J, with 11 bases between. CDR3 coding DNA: TGTGCCAGCAGCTTAGAAGGGAGATCGCAGCCCCAGCATTTT. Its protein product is CASSLEGRSQPQHF.

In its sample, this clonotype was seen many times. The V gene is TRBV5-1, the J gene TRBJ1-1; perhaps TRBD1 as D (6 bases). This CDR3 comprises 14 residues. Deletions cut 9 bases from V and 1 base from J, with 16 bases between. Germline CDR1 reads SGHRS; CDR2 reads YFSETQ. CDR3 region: CATRDGRGNTEAFF. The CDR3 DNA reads TGCGCCACCAGGGATGGCAGGGGGAACACTGAAGCTTTCTTT. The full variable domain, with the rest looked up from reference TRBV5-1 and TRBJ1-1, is KAGVTQTPRYLIKTRGQQVTLSCSPISGHRSVSWYQQTPGQGLQFLFEYFSETQRNKGNFPGRFSGRQFSNSRSEMNVSTLELGDSALYLCATRDGRGNTEAFFGQGTRLTVV.

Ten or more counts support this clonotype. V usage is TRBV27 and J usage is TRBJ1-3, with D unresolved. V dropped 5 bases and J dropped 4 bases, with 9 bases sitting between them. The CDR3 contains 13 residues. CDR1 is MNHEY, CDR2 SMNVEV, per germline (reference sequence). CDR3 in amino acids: CASSAFVGNTIYF. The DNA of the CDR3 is TGTGCCAGCAGTGCATTCGTCGGAAACACCATATATTTT.